A selection of T cell receptor beta chains follows, all from one sample in a study of T cell repertoires in ileal Crohn's disease. Produced via immunoSEQ multiplex PCR; TCRdb's table is partial and in-frame only. The sample holds about 18,000 clones; about 60% are singletons and the top ten take around 6.3%. What was sequenced was ileal tissue. Receptors originate from an adult with Crohn's disease. The CDR3 runs from the conserved cysteine through the conserved F or W. The D gene is left open where the match is weak. Size is stated for part of the rows, as once, few or many counts, or as a class when the clone is expanded.

clone_size	j_call	cdr3_length	d_call	v_call	cdr3_aa	cdr3_nt
once	TRBJ1-5	14	.	TRBV15	CATGSPGSNQPQHF	TGTGCCACCGGTTCTCCAGGCAGTAATCAGCCCCAGCATTTT
.	TRBJ1-2	14	TRBD1	TRBV19	CASSNRGSIYGYTF	TGTGCCAGTAGCAACAGGGGCTCCATCTATGGCTACACCTTC
.	TRBJ2-4	14	TRBD1	TRBV6-4	CASSLGTGPNIQYF	TGTGCCAGCAGCCTCGGGACAGGTCCTAACATTCAGTACTTC
.	TRBJ1-4	15	TRBD1	TRBV11-2	CASSLGDRDHEKLFF	TGTGCCAGCAGCTTAGGGGACAGGGATCATGAAAAACTGTTTTTT
.	TRBJ2-3	16	TRBD2	TRBV2	CASSVQLAGTGGTQYF	TGTGCCAGCAGTGTGCAACTAGCGGGAACGGGGGGTACGCAGTATTTT
.	TRBJ1-2	13	.	TRBV27	CASSLNRGKGYTF	TGTGCCAGCAGTTTAAATCGGGGGAAAGGCTACACCTTC
.	TRBJ2-7	12	.	TRBV28	CASSSLGLNKYF	TGTGCCAGCAGTTCCTTGGGACTGAATAAGTACTTC
.	TRBJ2-1	15	.	TRBV4-2	CASSQDLGTPSEQFF	TGTGCCAGCAGCCAAGATCTAGGTACCCCCTCAGAGCAGTTCTTC
once	TRBJ1-5	13	TRBD1	TRBV29-1	CSVEEGGDQPQHF	TGCAGCGTTGAAGAAGGGGGCGATCAGCCCCAGCATTTT
few	TRBJ1-1	14	.	TRBV6-1	CASAYGTVNTEAFF	TGTGCCAGCGCTTACGGGACTGTGAACACTGAAGCTTTCTTT
few	TRBJ2-1	18	.	TRBV7-9	CASSLGALTVSSYNEQFF	TGTGCCAGCAGCTTAGGGGCCTTGACGGTCAGCTCCTACAATGAGCAGTTCTTC
.	TRBJ1-5	14	.	TRBV2	CASSEVGGVQPQHF	TGTGCCAGCAGTGAAGTAGGGGGGGTGCAGCCCCAGCATTTT
few	TRBJ2-3	17	TRBD1	TRBV27	CASSPQARPAGGDTQYF	TGTGCCAGCAGTCCCCAAGCTAGGCCGGCAGGGGGAGATACGCAGTATTTT
.	TRBJ2-2	15	TRBD2	TRBV4-3	CASSQDVREAVELFF	TGCGCCAGCAGCCAAGATGTGCGGGAGGCGGTGGAGCTGTTTTTT
.	TRBJ1-1	13	.	TRBV6-1	CASIEASYAEAFF	TGTGCCAGCATTGAGGCCTCATACGCTGAAGCTTTCTTT
.	TRBJ2-7	15	TRBD2	TRBV5-1	CASSPLSGRAGEQYF	TGCGCCAGCAGCCCCCTTAGCGGGAGGGCCGGCGAGCAGTACTTC
.	TRBJ1-5	16	.	TRBV6-4	CASRDARPYSNQPQHF	TGTGCCAGCAGGGACGCGCGCCCCTATAGCAATCAGCCCCAGCATTTT
.	TRBJ2-5	15	TRBD2	TRBV7-3	CASSSSGRAQETQYF	TGTGCCAGCAGCTCCTCGGGGAGGGCGCAAGAGACCCAGTACTTC
.	TRBJ1-2	15	TRBD1	TRBV5-1	CASSLGGQGYYGYTF	TGCGCCAGCAGCCTGGGGGGACAGGGCTACTATGGCTACACCTTC
few	TRBJ2-2	15	.	TRBV7-7	CASSPWPANTGELFF	TGTGCTAGCAGCCCTTGGCCAGCGAACACCGGGGAGCTGTTTTTT
.	TRBJ1-1	15	.	TRBV18	CASSPTREKKTEAFF	TGTGCCAGCTCACCTACTCGGGAAAAGAAAACTGAAGCTTTCTTT
few	TRBJ2-2	15	TRBD1	TRBV7-2	CASRTGTGLTGELFF	TGTGCCAGCAGGACCGGGACAGGGCTCACCGGGGAGCTGTTTTTT
.	TRBJ1-5	16	TRBD1	TRBV6-1	CASSGDRTGFSQPQHF	TGTGCCAGCAGTGGGGACAGGACAGGGTTCTCTCAGCCCCAGCATTTT
.	TRBJ2-5	18	.	TRBV23-1	CASSQSVQWVVDKETQYF	TGCGCCAGCAGTCAATCTGTACAGTGGGTAGTTGACAAAGAGACCCAGTACTTC
few	TRBJ2-1	14	TRBD1	TRBV6-4	CASSPGGTYNEQFF	TGTGCCAGCAGCCCAGGGGGCACCTACAATGAGCAGTTCTTC
.	TRBJ2-1	15	TRBD1	TRBV29-1	CSVKDGTGSYNEQFF	TGCAGCGTCAAAGACGGGACAGGGTCCTACAATGAGCAGTTCTTC
few	TRBJ2-7	17	.	TRBV7-2	CASSSPDGQISSYEQYF	TGTGCCAGCAGCTCCCCGGACGGACAAATAAGCTCCTACGAGCAGTACTTC
.	TRBJ2-6	15	TRBD2	TRBV6-1	CASRAGGSGANVLTF	TGTGCCAGCAGGGCGGGAGGTAGTGGGGCCAACGTCCTGACTTTC
.	TRBJ1-2	15	.	TRBV5-8	CASSPRYGVNYGYTF	TGTGCCAGCAGCCCAAGGTACGGAGTGAACTATGGCTACACCTTC
.	TRBJ1-5	16	.	TRBV28	CASRPPRRQAWEPQHF	TGTGCCAGCAGACCTCCCCGAAGGCAGGCGTGGGAGCCCCAGCATTTT
.	TRBJ2-7	13	.	TRBV6-5	CASSYPPGYEQYF	TGTGCCAGCAGTTATCCTCCAGGCTACGAGCAGTACTTC
.	TRBJ1-1	15	TRBD1	TRBV28	CASSSTGGQNTEAFF	TGTGCCAGCAGTTCAACAGGGGGCCAGAACACTGAAGCTTTCTTT
few	TRBJ2-7	17	.	TRBV4-1	CASSQGGLGAFTYEQYF	TGCGCCAGCAGCCAAGGGGGACTGGGAGCATTCACCTACGAGCAGTACTTC
.	TRBJ1-2	14	.	TRBV28	CASSRDKRDYGYTF	TGTGCCAGCAGTCGGGACAAACGAGACTATGGCTACACCTTC
.	TRBJ1-3	16	.	TRBV1	CTSSQVRGLVFNTIYF	TGCACCAGCAGCCAAGTAAGAGGTTTAGTGTTCAACACCATATATTTT
.	TRBJ1-5	12	TRBD1	TRBV30	CAWGTGNQPQHF	TGTGCCTGGGGGACAGGAAATCAGCCCCAGCATTTT
once	TRBJ1-2	13	.	TRBV6-5	CASSPGGDYGYTF	TGTGCCAGCAGCCCGGGTGGTGACTATGGCTACACCTTC
few	TRBJ2-2	15	TRBD1	TRBV5-8	CASRPTGANTGELFF	TGTGCCAGCAGACCGACAGGGGCTAACACCGGGGAGCTGTTTTTT
few	TRBJ2-1	13	TRBD1	TRBV2	CASRDSSYNEQFF	TGTGCCAGCCGGGACAGCTCCTACAATGAGCAGTTCTTC
medium-sized	TRBJ2-5	14	.	TRBV19	CASSIGGQQETQYF	TGTGCCAGTAGTATAGGCGGGCAGCAAGAGACCCAGTACTTC
.	TRBJ2-2	15	.	TRBV6-5	CASSYSLDSGGELFF	TGTGCCAGCAGTTACTCTCTAGATTCTGGCGGGGAGCTGTTTTTT
.	TRBJ1-4	14	.	TRBV18	CASSRHPRGEKLFF	TGTGCCAGCTCACGCCATCCCAGGGGTGAAAAACTGTTTTTT
few	TRBJ2-1	19	TRBD2	TRBV7-6	CASSPTGTSGRESHNEQFF	TGTGCCAGCAGCCCAACCGGGACTAGCGGGAGAGAGAGCCACAATGAGCAGTTCTTC
once	TRBJ1-5	14	.	TRBV6-5	CASSFQQGYQPQHF	TGTGCCAGCAGTTTTCAACAGGGATATCAGCCCCAGCATTTT
.	TRBJ1-2	13	.	TRBV7-4	CASSSPHAEGYTF	TGTGCCAGCAGCTCGCCCCACGCGGAGGGCTACACCTTC
.	TRBJ2-5	16	TRBD2	TRBV19	CASSIRKISGIETQYF	TGTGCCAGTAGTATCCGAAAAATTAGCGGGATAGAGACCCAGTACTTC
.	TRBJ1-2	16	TRBD1	TRBV6-5	CASSYTPLGGYYGYTF	TGTGCCAGCAGTTACACTCCGTTAGGGGGCTACTATGGCTACACCTTC
.	TRBJ2-1	15	.	TRBV18	CASSPVRGSGGEQFF	TGTGCCAGCTCACCGGTCAGAGGGAGTGGAGGTGAGCAGTTCTTC
medium-sized	TRBJ1-3	16	.	TRBV28	CASSPAGTNSGNTIYF	TGTGCCAGCAGTCCTGCCGGGACAAACTCTGGAAACACCATATATTTT
once	TRBJ1-4	16	TRBD1	TRBV25-1	CASSEYFQGAYGQLFF	TGTGCCAGCAGTGAATATTTCCAGGGGGCGTATGGGCAACTGTTTTTT
.	TRBJ2-7	16	TRBD1	TRBV4-1	CASSQAIGQGAYEQYF	TGCGCCAGCAGCCAAGCAATAGGACAGGGGGCCTACGAGCAGTACTTC
few	TRBJ2-7	14	TRBD2	TRBV10-2	CASGTSGNSYEQYF	TGCGCCAGCGGTACTAGCGGGAACTCCTACGAGCAGTACTTC
.	TRBJ2-1	14	.	TRBV18	CASLGSRESNEQFF	TGTGCCAGCCTCGGATCGAGGGAGTCAAATGAGCAGTTCTTC
few	TRBJ2-7	13	TRBD1	TRBV6-6	CASSRRGPYEQYF	TGTGCCAGCTCCCGCAGGGGGCCCTACGAGCAGTACTTC
.	TRBJ1-1	16	.	TRBV5-5	CASSLNLGQGNTEAFF	TGTGCCAGCAGCTTGAACTTGGGGCAGGGTAACACTGAAGCTTTCTTT
few	TRBJ1-4	14	.	TRBV5-1	CASSPDLAGEKLFF	TGCGCCAGCAGCCCGGACTTAGCCGGCGAAAAACTGTTTTTT
.	TRBJ1-2	14	.	TRBV19	CASSIPQGNYGYTF	TGTGCCAGTAGTATCCCCCAGGGGAACTATGGCTACACCTTC
few	TRBJ1-1	11	.	TRBV28	CASGGNTEAFF	TGTGCCTCCGGAGGGAACACTGAAGCTTTCTTT
.	TRBJ2-3	14	.	TRBV6-1	CASSGTGRADTQYF	TGTGCCAGCAGTGGGACAGGGAGGGCAGATACGCAGTATTTT